This T cell receptor (beta chain) was captured in a study of T cells after yellow fever vaccination. A single record per CDR3 protein comes from TCRdb applying MiXCR to the 5' RACE reads. The sample lists some 420,000 distinct CDR3 sequences, over 15% occurring once. CDR3 size: 12 residues. The V gene's germline CDR1 is LNHDA and CDR2 SQIVND (reference sequence). The germline V and J ends were trimmed by 4 bases and 8 bases, with 11 bases remaining between them. The sequencing used PBMCs, collected before the yellow fever booster vaccination. This TCR was recovered from a man aged 18 to 30 who received the YFV17D yellow fever vaccine. This chain uses TRBV19 with TRBJ1-2; D uncertain. The CDR3 DNA reads TGTGCCAGTAGTAGGGCAACGTACGGCTACACCTTC. It codes for CASSRATYGYTF. Full variable domain (missing parts from reference TRBV19 and TRBJ1-2): DGGITQSPKYLFRKEGQNVTLSCEQNLNHDAMYWYRQDPGQGLRLIYYSQIVNDFQKGDIAEGYSVSREKKESFPLTVTSAQKNPTAFYLCASSRATYGYTFGSGTRLTVV.